This T cell receptor beta chain originates from a study of blood T cell repertoires in COVID-19. V dropped 5 bases and J dropped 8; count of bases not matched to a gene: 11. This CDR3 contains 13 residues. Per the germline V gene, CDR1 is GTSNPN and CDR2 is SVGIG (reference sequence). Profiling relied on immunoSEQ multiplex PCR, and the TCRdb table lists in-frame clones only, not all of them. The sample carries some 320,000 clones, over 75% recorded once. Symptom resolution, clearance, or two negative PCRs marked the recovered donors of Cohort 3. The specimen sequenced was PBMCs or T cells enriched from blood (not recorded which). This TCR was sampled from a woman in her twenties or thirties who had recovered from COVID-19. This chain connects TRBV30 to TRBJ1-1; 7 nucleotides agree with TRBD1. CDR3 coding DNA: TGTGCCTGGGTAGGACAGGCTGGAATGGAAGCTTTCTTT. Translated, it gives CAWVGQAGMEAFF.